This entry is about one T cell receptor beta chain. The antigen remains unidentified. Germline lookup yields CDR1 KGHSH and CDR2 LQKENI. The CDR3 contains 16 residues. Trimming took 4 bases from V and 0 from J, leaving 13 bases between them. Produced via immunoSEQ multiplex PCR; TCRdb's table is partial and in-frame only. The sample lists around 77,000 clones, 85% to 90% occurring once. These data are taken from a study of OX40 agonist ivuxolimab in advanced cancers. The study's findings and limits: Patients who responded partially at 0.1-3.0 mg/kg showed clonal expansion ranking among the lowest.

The sample consisted of CD4+ or CD8+ T cells sorted from blood, taken in a trial of the OX40 agonist ivuxolimab. V usage is TRBV18 and J usage is TRBJ2-1; D may be TRBD2 (6 bases). This sequence originates from an adult with an advanced solid tumor such as melanoma, head and neck, liver or kidney cancer. The CDR3 region has the DNA TGTGCCAGCTCACTGTCTAGCGCAAGCTCCTACAATGAGCAGTTCTTC. Its translation is CASSLSSASSYNEQFF. Variable domain in full (rest from reference TRBV18 and TRBJ2-1): NAGVMQNPRHLVRRRGQEARLRCSPMKGHSHVYWYRQLPEEGLKFMVYLQKENIIDESGMPKERFSAEFPKEGPSILRIQQVVRGDSAAYFCASSLSSASSYNEQFFGPGTRLTVL.